This TCR beta chain was sequenced during a study of T-cell memory formation after mild COVID-19. About the research overall: Each donor largely had its own TCR clusters. Study conclusions and caveats: Several responding clones turned up in pre-infection memory, indicating that cross-reactive memory may have taken part.

CDR1 and CDR2 (germline): SQVTM, ANQGSEA. The length of the CDR3 is 13 residues. Losses at the gene ends were 4 bases for V and 5 bases for J; bases not matched to a gene: 2. About this clonotype: The antigen is undetermined.

MiXCR, run by TCRdb on the 5' RACE reads, gives a single entry per CDR3 protein. The profile covers thousands of distinct CDR3 sequences, with 50% to 75% appearing a single time and 2% to 3% taken by the ten largest. This receptor was identified in an adult who had mild COVID-19 (a few samples of this study predate the infection). Cell type and time point are not known. V usage is TRBV29-1 and J usage is TRBJ2-1; TRBD2 matches 10 bases. Sequenced sample: PBMCs or a T cell subset sorted from them (not recorded which). The CDR3 nucleotides read TGCAGCGTTGGGCTAGCGGGGGACAATGAGCAGTTCTTC. Protein: CSVGLAGDNEQFF.